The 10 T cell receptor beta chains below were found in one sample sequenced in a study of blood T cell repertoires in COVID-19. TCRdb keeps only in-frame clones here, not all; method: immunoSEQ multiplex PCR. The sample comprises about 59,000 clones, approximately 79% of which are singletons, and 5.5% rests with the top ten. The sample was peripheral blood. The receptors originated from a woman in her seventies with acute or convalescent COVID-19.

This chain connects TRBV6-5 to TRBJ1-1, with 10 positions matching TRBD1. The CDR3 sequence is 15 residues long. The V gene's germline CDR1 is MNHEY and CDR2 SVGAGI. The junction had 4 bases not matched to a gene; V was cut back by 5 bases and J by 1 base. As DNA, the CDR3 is TGTGCCAGCAGTCGACAGGGGGCGCAGAACACTGAAGCTTTCTTT. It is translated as CASSRQGAQNTEAFF.

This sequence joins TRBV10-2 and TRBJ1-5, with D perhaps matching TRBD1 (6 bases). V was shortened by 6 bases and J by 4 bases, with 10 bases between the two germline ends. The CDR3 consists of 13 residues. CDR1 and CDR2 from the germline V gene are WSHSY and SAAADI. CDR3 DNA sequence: TGCGCCAGCAGGACAGGTGGGAATCAGCCCCAGCATTTT. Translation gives CASRTGGNQPQHF.

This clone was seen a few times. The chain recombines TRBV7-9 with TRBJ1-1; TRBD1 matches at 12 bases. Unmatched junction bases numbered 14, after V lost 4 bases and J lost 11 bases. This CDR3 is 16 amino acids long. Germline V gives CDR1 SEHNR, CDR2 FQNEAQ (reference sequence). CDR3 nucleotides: TGTGCCAGCAGCTCCTATCGTCCGGGACAGGGGGCGTGGGCTTTCTTT. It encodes CASSSYRPGQGAWAFF.

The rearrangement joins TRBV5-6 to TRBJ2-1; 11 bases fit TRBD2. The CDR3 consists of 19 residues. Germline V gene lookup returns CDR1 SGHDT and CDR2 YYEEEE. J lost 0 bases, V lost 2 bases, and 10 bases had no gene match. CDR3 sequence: CASSLVLAGGFSSYNEQFF. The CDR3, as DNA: TGTGCCAGCAGCTTAGTTCTAGCGGGGGGTTTCAGCTCCTACAATGAGCAGTTCTTC.

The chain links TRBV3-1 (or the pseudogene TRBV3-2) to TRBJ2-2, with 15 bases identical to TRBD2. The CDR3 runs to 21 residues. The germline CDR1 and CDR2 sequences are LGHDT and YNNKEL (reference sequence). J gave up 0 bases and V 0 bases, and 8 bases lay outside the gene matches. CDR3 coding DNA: TGTGCCAGCAGCCAAGAGGCAGGAGGGACTAGCGGGGGGACGAACACCGGGGAGCTGTTTTTT. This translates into CASSQEAGGTSGGTNTGELFF.

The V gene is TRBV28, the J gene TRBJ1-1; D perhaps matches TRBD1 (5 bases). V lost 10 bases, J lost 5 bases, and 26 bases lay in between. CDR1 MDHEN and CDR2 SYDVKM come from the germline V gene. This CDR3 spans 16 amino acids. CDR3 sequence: CATYLRGEEWNTEAFF. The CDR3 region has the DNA TGTGCCACCTATTTGCGGGGGGAGGAATGGAATACTGAAGCTTTCTTT.

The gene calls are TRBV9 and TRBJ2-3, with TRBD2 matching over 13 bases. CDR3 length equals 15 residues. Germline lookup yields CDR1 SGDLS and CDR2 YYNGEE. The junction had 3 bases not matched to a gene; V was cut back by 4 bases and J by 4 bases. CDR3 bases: TGTGCCAGCAGCCCAGGGACTAGCGGGGCAGATACGCAGTATTTT. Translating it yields CASSPGTSGADTQYF.

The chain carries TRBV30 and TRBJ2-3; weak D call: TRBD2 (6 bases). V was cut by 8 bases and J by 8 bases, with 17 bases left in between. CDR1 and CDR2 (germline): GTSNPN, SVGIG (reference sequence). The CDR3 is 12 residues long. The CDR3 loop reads CARGVAGSTQYF. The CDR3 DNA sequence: TGTGCCCGCGGGGTTGCGGGAAGTACGCAGTATTTT.

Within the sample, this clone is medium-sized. CDR3 bases: TGCGCCAGCAGCCCAGTAGGGACAGGGGAGACTGAAGCTTTCTTT. This sequence encodes CASSPVGTGETEAFF. The chain links TRBV4-3 to TRBJ1-1; 10 nucleotides align to TRBD1. The V gene's germline CDR1 is LGHNA and CDR2 YSLEER. The length of the CDR3 is 15 residues. J lost 5 bases, V lost 4 bases, and 7 bases had no gene match.

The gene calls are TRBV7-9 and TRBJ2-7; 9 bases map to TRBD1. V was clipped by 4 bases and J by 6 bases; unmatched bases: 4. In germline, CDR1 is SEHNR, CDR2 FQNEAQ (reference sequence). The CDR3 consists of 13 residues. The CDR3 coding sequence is TGTGCCAGCAGCTCCGGGACAGGGACCGAGCAGTACTTC. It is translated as CASSSGTGTEQYF.